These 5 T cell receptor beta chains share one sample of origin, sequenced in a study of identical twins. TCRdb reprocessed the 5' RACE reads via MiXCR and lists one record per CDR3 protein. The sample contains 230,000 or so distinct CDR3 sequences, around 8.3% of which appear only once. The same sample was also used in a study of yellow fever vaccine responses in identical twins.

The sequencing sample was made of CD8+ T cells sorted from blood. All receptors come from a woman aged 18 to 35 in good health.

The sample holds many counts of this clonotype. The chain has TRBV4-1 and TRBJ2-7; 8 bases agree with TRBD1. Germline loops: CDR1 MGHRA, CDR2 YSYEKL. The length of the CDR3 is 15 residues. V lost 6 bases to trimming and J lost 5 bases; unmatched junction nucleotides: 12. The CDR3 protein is CASRPDRDRTNEQYF. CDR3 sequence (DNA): TGCGCCAGCAGGCCGGACCGGGACAGGACTAACGAGCAGTACTTC.

CDR3: CASSRDRGETGELFF. The CDR3 nucleotides are TGTGCCAGCAGTCGGGACAGGGGGGAGACCGGGGAGCTGTTTTTT. The chain is built from TRBV6-1 and TRBJ2-2; 11 bases are shared with TRBD1. CDR1 and CDR2 (germline): MNHNS, SASEGT. The CDR3 has 15 residues. Trimming took 5 bases from V and 5 from J; bases not matched to a gene: 4.

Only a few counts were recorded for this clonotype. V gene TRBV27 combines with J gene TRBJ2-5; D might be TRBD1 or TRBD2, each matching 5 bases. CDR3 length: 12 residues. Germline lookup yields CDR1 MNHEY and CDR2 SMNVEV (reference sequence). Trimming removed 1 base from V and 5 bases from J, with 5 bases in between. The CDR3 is CASSLWGETQYF. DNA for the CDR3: TGTGCCAGCAGTTTATGGGGGGAGACCCAGTACTTC.

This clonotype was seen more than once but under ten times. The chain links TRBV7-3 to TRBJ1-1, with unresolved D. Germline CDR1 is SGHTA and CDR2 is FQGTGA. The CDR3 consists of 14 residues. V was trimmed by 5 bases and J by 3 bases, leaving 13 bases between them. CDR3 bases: TGTGCCAGCAGCCTCACTGACGGTGACACTGAAGCTTTCTTT. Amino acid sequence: CASSLTDGDTEAFF.

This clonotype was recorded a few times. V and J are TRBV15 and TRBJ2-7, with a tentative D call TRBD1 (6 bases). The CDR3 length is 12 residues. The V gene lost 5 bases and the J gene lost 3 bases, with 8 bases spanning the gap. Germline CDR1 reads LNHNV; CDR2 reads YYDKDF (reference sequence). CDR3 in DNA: TGTGCCACCAGCTTGGACAGCTACGAGCAGTACTTC. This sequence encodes CATSLDSYEQYF.